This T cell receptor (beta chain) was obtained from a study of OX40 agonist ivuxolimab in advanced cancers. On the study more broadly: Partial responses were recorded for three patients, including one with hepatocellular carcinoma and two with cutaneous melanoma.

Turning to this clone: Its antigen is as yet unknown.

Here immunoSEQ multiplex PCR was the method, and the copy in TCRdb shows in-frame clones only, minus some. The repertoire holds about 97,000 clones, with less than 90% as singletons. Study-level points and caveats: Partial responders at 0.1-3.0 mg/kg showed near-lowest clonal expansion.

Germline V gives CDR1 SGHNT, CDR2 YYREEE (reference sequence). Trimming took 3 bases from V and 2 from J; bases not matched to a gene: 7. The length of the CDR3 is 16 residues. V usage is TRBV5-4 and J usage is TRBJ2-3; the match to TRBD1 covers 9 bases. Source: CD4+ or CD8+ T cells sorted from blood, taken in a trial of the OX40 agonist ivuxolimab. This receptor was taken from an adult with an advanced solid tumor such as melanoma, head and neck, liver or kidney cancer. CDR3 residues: CASSSPGQGFTDTQYF. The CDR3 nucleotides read TGTGCCAGCAGCTCCCCGGGACAGGGATTCACAGATACGCAGTATTTT.